The 10 T cell receptor beta chains below all came from one sample that was sequenced in a study of blood T cell repertoires in COVID-19 (dated by TCRdb to about 2020). Receptor amplification or capture employed the immunoSEQ multiplex PCR assay. TCRdb mirrors the immuneACCESS table, restricted to in-frame sequences. Some clones are absent from its copies; in checked studies, under half trace to an unresolved V gene, and the reason for the others is unknown. The sample has over 200,000 clones on record, nearly 90% of them singletons. The ten largest clonotypes hold approximately 10% of the sample. Sequencing was performed on PBMCs or T cells enriched from blood (not recorded which). The source is a man between 25 and 39 years old who had recovered from COVID-19.

The chain recombines TRBV6-2 or TRBV6-3 with TRBJ2-4, with D possibly matching TRBD1 (5 bases). This CDR3 has 17 residues. Germline lookup yields CDR1 MNHEY and CDR2 SVGEGT. Trimming shortened V by 2 bases and J by 0 bases, and 14 bases separated the two germline ends. The CDR3 spells CASSYVWAGQAKNIQYF. The CDR3 DNA sequence: TGTGCCAGCAGTTACGTCTGGGCAGGACAAGCCAAAAACATTCAGTACTTC.

The gene calls are TRBV25-1 and TRBJ1-6; no clear D gene. Germline CDR1 reads MGHDK; CDR2 reads SYGVNS. This CDR3 has 12 amino acids. V lost 7 bases, J lost 9 bases, and 10 bases lay in between. CDR3 DNA sequence: TGTGCCAGCATGAAAGAGGGTTCACCCCTCCACTTT. Protein sequence: CASMKEGSPLHF.

CDR3 in DNA: TGTGCCAGCAGCTTATCTTTTGGTGGGGAGAACAATGAGCAGTTCTTC. As protein: CASSLSFGGENNEQFF. The chain combines TRBV11-3 with TRBJ2-1; possibly TRBD2 for D (5 bases). CDR1 is SGHNT, CDR2 YENEEA, per germline. This CDR3 spans 16 amino acids. V lost 2 bases to trimming and J lost 5 bases, with 16 bases between them.

This chain connects TRBV6-2 or TRBV6-3 to TRBJ2-1; 10 nucleotides line up with TRBD2. The CDR3 has 14 amino acids. J lost 7 bases, V lost 2 bases, and 2 bases had no gene match. Per germline, CDR1 MNHEY and CDR2 SVGEGT. In DNA form, the CDR3 reads TGTGCCAGCAGTTACATTAGCGGGGGGAATGAGCAGTTCTTC. It codes for CASSYISGGNEQFF.

V is TRBV28 and J is TRBJ1-2; possibly TRBD1 for D (5 bases). Germline loops: CDR1 MDHEN, CDR2 SYDVKM. V lost 7 bases, J lost 4 bases, and 10 bases lay in between. This CDR3 has 12 residues. CDR3 bases: TGTGCCAGCACAACAGGACCCTATGGCTACACCTTC. It yields the protein CASTTGPYGYTF.

The chain combines TRBV30 with TRBJ2-7; 9 bases agree with TRBD2. Germline V CDR1 and CDR2: GTSNPN, SVGIG (reference sequence). The CDR3 spans 14 residues. V gave up 0 bases and J gave up 12 bases; unmatched junction bases: 12. This CDR3 reads CAWSVNSGREVRYF. The CDR3 DNA sequence: TGTGCCTGGAGTGTAAATAGCGGGAGAGAAGTTAGGTACTTC.

CDR3 protein: CASSLGEDTEAFF. The CDR3 DNA reads as TGTGCCAGCAGCTTAGGGGAGGACACTGAAGCTTTCTTT. The gene calls are TRBV7-2 and TRBJ1-1; no clear D gene. V was trimmed by 1 base and J by 3 bases, leaving 6 bases between them. CDR3 length: 13 amino acids. In germline, CDR1 is SGHTA, CDR2 FQGNSA.

This clone occurred once. This rearrangement joins TRBV7-9 to TRBJ2-1, with a tentative D call TRBD2 (6 bases). Germline loops: CDR1 SEHNR, CDR2 FQNEAQ (reference sequence). This CDR3 is built from 17 residues. V was trimmed by 5 bases and J by 3 bases, leaving 20 bases between them. The CDR3 loop is CASSPSLGTPFYNEQFF. In DNA form, the CDR3 reads TGTGCCAGCAGCCCCTCCCTCGGGACTCCCTTCTACAATGAGCAGTTCTTC.

CDR3: CASSPTGDDSPLHF. The CDR3 nucleotides are TGTGCCAGCAGCCCCACAGGGGATGATTCACCCCTCCACTTT. This chain uses TRBV7-2 with TRBJ1-6; 7 nucleotides agree with TRBD1. V dropped 5 bases and J dropped 8; count of bases not matched to a gene: 6. CDR1 and CDR2 from the germline V gene are SGHTA and FQGNSA. This CDR3 region has 14 residues.

This clone was found a few times. This sequence joins TRBV18 and TRBJ1-2; D remains unclear. CDR1 is KGHSH, CDR2 LQKENI, per germline. Trimming removed 2 bases from V and 2 bases from J, with 12 bases in between. The CDR3 has 15 amino acids. Written as DNA, the CDR3 is TGTGCCAGCTCACCATATCCTCCGGAGAACTATGGCTACACCTTC. It yields the protein CASSPYPPENYGYTF.